This TCR beta chain was captured in a study of T cell responses to AZD1222 COVID-19 vaccine. Overall study results and limits: Donors were chiefly white British, with a greater number of females, and clonal diversity was perhaps underestimated. Mapped onto spike, vaccine-associated CD4 TCRs spanned it and were dominant at 160-218 and 743-854.

CDR3 length equals 13 residues. V was trimmed by 4 bases and J by 8 bases, leaving 15 bases between them. CDR1 SGHNT and CDR2 YYREEE come from the germline V gene (reference sequence). The repertoire was sequenced with immunoSEQ multiplex PCR; TCRdb's copy has only in-frame clones and lacks some. The repertoire includes about 150,000 clones, roughly 90% of them detected once, and approximately 17% sits in the top ten. As regards this clone: Its antigen is not identified.

The clonotype originates from an adult in good health. The chain combines TRBV5-4 with TRBJ1-2; D is undetermined. Sequencing was performed on peripheral blood, taken on day 0 of AZD1222 vaccination. CDR3 loop: CASSPRGRGGYTF. The CDR3 region has the DNA TGTGCCAGCAGCCCTCGTGGGAGAGGAGGCTACACCTTC.